The 25 T cell receptor beta chains in this list originate from one sample, sequenced in a study of shared clonotypes between healthy human individuals. Terminally differentiated effector memory CD45RA+ cells were excluded by CCR7 positive selection of CD45RO-negative cells. Profiling relied on immunoSEQ multiplex PCR, and the TCRdb table lists in-frame clones only, not all of them. The sample includes 600,000 or so clones, approximately 95% of them seen just once. The sequenced sample consisted of naive CD8+ T cells sorted from blood. These TCRs come from a woman aged 30 to 39 in good health.

The V gene is TRBV5-6, the J gene TRBJ2-7; D remains unclear. V gave up 3 bases and J gave up 2 bases, with 12 bases separating them. The CDR3 covers 14 residues. Germline V gene sequence: CDR1 SGHDT, CDR2 YYEEEE. CDR3 DNA sequence: TGTGCCAGCAGCTCGGCCGAGAACCCCTACGAGCAGTACTTC. Translation: CASSSAENPYEQYF.

V usage is TRBV28 and J usage is TRBJ2-3; the D gene is possibly TRBD2 (6 bases). The CDR3 runs to 14 residues. The germline V and J ends were trimmed by 4 bases and 1 base, with 9 bases remaining between them. Per the germline V gene, CDR1 is MDHEN and CDR2 is SYDVKM. CDR3 amino acids: CASSSGGGTDTQYF. In DNA, the CDR3 is TGTGCCAGCAGTTCCGGGGGTGGCACAGATACGCAGTATTTT.

The rearrangement uses TRBV5-6 and TRBJ2-5, with D perhaps TRBD1 (5 bases). The V and J ends lost 2 bases and 2 bases respectively, with 13 bases between them. Germline CDR1 is SGHDT and CDR2 is YYEEEE. The CDR3 length is 15 residues. As DNA, the CDR3 is TGTGCCAGCAGCTTAGCAATAGGGGTACAAGAGACCCAGTACTTC. This encodes CASSLAIGVQETQYF.

The gene calls are TRBV29-1 and TRBJ2-7, with a weak D call TRBD1 (5 bases). Germline loops: CDR1 SQVTM, CDR2 ANQGSEA. The CDR3 extends over 13 amino acids. Trimming took 1 base from V and 3 from J, leaving 10 bases between them. The CDR3 DNA is TGCAGCGTTGAAGCAAGTACAGGCTACGAGCAGTACTTC. Its translation: CSVEASTGYEQYF.

The chain carries TRBV19 and TRBJ1-1, with D possibly TRBD1 on 5 matching bases. V gave up 3 bases and J gave up 7 bases, with 24 bases separating them. The CDR3 consists of 17 residues. CDR1 and CDR2 from the germline V gene are LNHDA and SQIVND (reference sequence). This CDR3 is CASSMFLQGGILDEAFF. The CDR3 coding sequence is TGTGCCAGTAGTATGTTTCTTCAGGGAGGTATTTTGGATGAAGCTTTCTTT.

The chain uses TRBV5-6 and TRBJ1-1; D gene uncertain. This CDR3 spans 15 amino acids. Germline CDR1 and CDR2: SGHDT and YYEEEE. Trimming cost V 4 bases and J 0 bases, with 13 bases left between them. The CDR3 coding sequence is TGTGCCAGCAGCGGAGGGCCGCAGCTGAACACTGAAGCTTTCTTT. It codes for CASSGGPQLNTEAFF.

J is TRBJ1-1 and V is TRBV4-1, with 8 positions matching TRBD1. The CDR3 has 17 amino acids. Germline assignment: CDR1 MGHRA and CDR2 YSYEKL. With V trimmed by 0 bases and J by 3 bases, 9 bases remained unmatched. The CDR3 is CASSQDPGGIGDTEAFF. The CDR3 DNA follows: TGCGCCAGCAGCCAAGATCCAGGGGGCATAGGGGACACTGAAGCTTTCTTT.

The rearrangement links TRBV4-1 to TRBJ2-1, with 10 bases matching TRBD2. V lost 0 bases, J lost 4 bases, and 9 bases stayed unmatched. Germline V lookup: CDR1 MGHRA, CDR2 YSYEKL. The CDR3 has 18 residues. CDR3 nucleotide sequence: TGCGCCAGCAGCCAAGATTTTCTTAGCGGGAGGACATACAATGAGCAGTTCTTC. The encoded protein is CASSQDFLSGRTYNEQFF.

The J gene is TRBJ2-1, the V gene TRBV27, with 7 positions matching TRBD1. CDR1 MNHEY and CDR2 SMNVEV come from the germline V gene (reference sequence). The CDR3 runs to 11 residues. After removal of 10 bases from V and 14 bases from J, the junction contained 11 bases not matched to a gene. The CDR3 region has the DNA TGTGCCACCCGACAGGGTGTCTCTGAGTTCTTC. Translation gives CATRQGVSEFF.

This clone was observed a few times. The gene calls are TRBV14 and TRBJ1-1; TRBD1 might be the D (5 bases). The CDR3 loop spans 15 amino acids. Germline CDR1 reads SGHDN; CDR2 reads FVKESK. The germline V and J ends were trimmed by 4 bases and 4 bases, with 16 bases remaining between them. Written as DNA, the CDR3 is TGTGCCAGCAGCCTCCTTTCGGGACCATCCACTGAAGCTTTCTTT. Residues: CASSLLSGPSTEAFF.

The rearrangement uses TRBV4-1 and TRBJ2-3; D remains unclear. Germline loops: CDR1 MGHRA, CDR2 YSYEKL. Trimming removed 2 bases at V and 4 bases at J, with 16 bases between. The CDR3 totals 16 residues. CDR3 coding DNA: TGCGCCAGCAGCCAATTGGGTACGGCGCCGGCAGATACGCAGTATTTT. The encoded protein is CASSQLGTAPADTQYF.

J is TRBJ1-1 and V is TRBV5-5; D may be TRBD1 (5 bases). V was pared by 3 bases and J by 7 bases, with 16 bases between. CDR1 is SGHKS and CDR2 is YYEKEE in the germline V gene (reference sequence). This CDR3 is 14 amino acids long. In DNA form, the CDR3 reads TGTGCCAGCAGCTGGGGTGACGGAGGACATGAAGCTTTCTTT. It codes for CASSWGDGGHEAFF.

A note on this clone: At the DNA level, this CDR3 is encoded by other sequences in the same sample as well. V and J are TRBV6-5 and TRBJ1-1; D not resolved. CDR3 length equals 13 residues. In germline, CDR1 is MNHEY, CDR2 SVGAGI. Trimming took 6 bases from V and 3 from J, leaving 11 bases between them. CDR3 sequence (DNA): TGTGCCAGCAGCCCCGGGCGATACACTGAAGCTTTCTTT. Its protein is CASSPGRYTEAFF.

This chain joins TRBV7-8 and TRBJ1-1, with TRBD1 identical over 7 bases. The CDR3 runs to 15 residues. Per germline, CDR1 SGHVS and CDR2 FQNEAQ. V dropped 1 base and J dropped 1; count of bases not matched to a gene: 3. CDR3 in amino acids: CASSLGQGENTEAFF. The CDR3 coding sequence is TGTGCCAGCAGCTTAGGTCAGGGGGAGAACACTGAAGCTTTCTTT.

For this clone: The same CDR3 also results from other DNA sequences found in this sample. The V and J genes are TRBV2 and TRBJ1-2, with 7 bases that match TRBD1. The V gene end was trimmed by 4 bases and the J gene end by 6 bases; junction bases not matched to a gene: 2. CDR3 length: 12 amino acids. Germline loops: CDR1 SNHLY, CDR2 FYNNEI. The CDR3 is CASSGGGDGYTF. CDR3 coding DNA: TGTGCCAGCAGTGGAGGGGGCGATGGCTACACCTTC. The full variable domain, its missing parts supplied by reference TRBV2 and TRBJ1-2, is EPEVTQTPSHQVTQMGQEVILRCVPISNHLYFYWYRQILGQKVEFLVSFYNNEISEKSEIFDDQFSVERPDGSNFTLKIRSTKLEDSAMYFCASSGGGDGYTFGSGTRLTVV.

The J gene is TRBJ2-2, the V gene TRBV19, with D perhaps matching TRBD1 or TRBD2 (5 bases each). This CDR3 region has 13 residues. The germline V and J ends were trimmed by 1 base and 6 bases, with 6 bases remaining between them. Germline V CDR1 and CDR2: LNHDA, SQIVND (reference sequence). The CDR3 DNA reads TGTGCCAGTAGTATAGTGGGGGCCGGGGAGCTGTTTTTT. It is translated as CASSIVGAGELFF.

The CDR3 coding sequence is TGTGCCAGCAGCGGGGAGGGGGCCCGGGGCACTGAAGCTTTCTTT. Residues: CASSGEGARGTEAFF. This chain connects TRBV5-6 to TRBJ1-1, with 7 bases identical to TRBD1. The CDR3 is made up of 15 amino acids. V trimming: 4 bases; J trimming: 4 bases; junction bases outside the gene matches: 10. CDR1 is SGHDT, CDR2 YYEEEE, per germline.

The rearrangement links TRBV10-3 to TRBJ2-1; perhaps TRBD2 as D (6 bases). CDR1 and CDR2 (germline): ENHRY, SYGVKD. The V end lost 7 bases, the J end lost 4 bases, and 14 bases lay between the germline ends. There are 14 residues in the CDR3. The CDR3: CAINQDYSYNEQFF. The CDR3 DNA reads as TGTGCCATCAATCAGGACTACTCGTACAATGAGCAGTTCTTC.

The CDR3 DNA is TGTGCCAGCAGCTTGGATCTTGGCGGGCCCAGGGACGAGCAGTACTTC. Its translation is CASSLDLGGPRDEQYF. The J gene is TRBJ2-7, the V gene TRBV5-5, with D possibly called TRBD1 or TRBD2 (5 bases each). Germline V gene data show CDR1 as SGHKS and CDR2 as YYEKEE (reference sequence). V lost 0 bases, J lost 5 bases, and 18 bases lay in between. CDR3 length: 16 amino acids.

As to this clone: The sample carries other DNA sequences with the same CDR3. The chain joins TRBV29-1 to TRBJ2-7, with 11 bases that match TRBD1. V was pared by 5 bases and J by 4 bases, with 4 bases of the junction left unmatched. This CDR3 has 13 residues. CDR1 and CDR2 from the germline V gene are SQVTM and ANQGSEA. The CDR3 sequence is CSVRTGGGYEQYF. The CDR3 nucleotides are TGCAGCGTTAGGACAGGGGGCGGGTACGAGCAGTACTTC.

The chain couples TRBV27 to TRBJ1-3; D is ambiguous. CDR3 length: 13 amino acids. V was pared by 5 bases and J by 8 bases, with 13 bases between. Germline V gene sequence: CDR1 MNHEY, CDR2 SMNVEV (reference sequence). CDR3 coding DNA: TGTGCCAGCAGTCCAGTAGGGTGGGACACCATATATTTT. Encoded protein: CASSPVGWDTIYF.

The chain has TRBV28 and TRBJ1-1; 7 bases line up with TRBD1. The CDR3 runs 17 residues. The ends lost 11 bases at V and 7 bases at J; junction bases unmatched: 25. From germline, CDR1 is MDHEN and CDR2 SYDVKM. The CDR3 DNA reads TGTGCCGCACTTGGCTGGAACCGGGACAGTAGAAGTTATGAAGCTTTCTTT. Its translation is CAALGWNRDSRSYEAFF.

This clone was detected only once. The chain is built from TRBV5-1 and TRBJ2-7; TRBD1 matches 8 bases. In germline, CDR1 is SGHRS, CDR2 YFSETQ. CDR3 size: 15 residues. V lost 3 bases to trimming and J lost 3 bases; unmatched junction nucleotides: 8. CDR3 loop: CASSWRGQVGYEQYF. In DNA form, the CDR3 reads TGCGCCAGCAGCTGGAGGGGACAGGTGGGCTACGAGCAGTACTTC. The whole variable domain, remainder taken from reference TRBV5-1 and TRBJ2-7, is KAGVTQTPRYLIKTRGQQVTLSCSPISGHRSVSWYQQTPGQGLQFLFEYFSETQRNKGNFPGRFSGRQFSNSRSEMNVSTLELGDSALYLCASSWRGQVGYEQYFGPGTRLTVT.

This chain connects TRBV11-2 to TRBJ2-2, with a possible D match to TRBD2 (5 bases). Germline V gene lookup returns CDR1 SGHAT and CDR2 FQNNGV. V was pared by 0 bases and J by 4 bases, with 15 bases between. The CDR3 extends over 17 amino acids. The CDR3 nucleotides are TGTGCCAGCAGCTTAGAGAAGTTGCGAGGGCCCACCGGGGAGCTGTTTTTT. Translation gives CASSLEKLRGPTGELFF. The full variable domain, in which reference TRBV11-2 and TRBJ2-2 provide the parts outside the CDR3, is EAGVAQSPRYKIIEKRQSVAFWCNPISGHATLYWYQQILGQGPKLLIQFQNNGVVDDSQLPKDRFSAERLKGVDSTLKIQPAKLEDSAVYLCASSLEKLRGPTGELFFGEGSRLTVL.

For this clone: Other DNA sequences in the same sample also yield this CDR3. V and J are TRBV9 and TRBJ2-1, with TRBD2 matching 8 bases. Germline loops: CDR1 SGDLS, CDR2 YYNGEE. The CDR3 length is 14 residues. V lost 5 bases and J lost 1; bases outside the gene matches: 2. For the CDR3, the DNA is TGTGCCAGCAGTCCTAGCGGGTCCTACAATGAGCAGTTCTTC. This sequence encodes CASSPSGSYNEQFF.